The 7 T cell receptor beta chains reported below all come from one sample, sequenced in a study of early T cells in non-severe SARS-CoV-2 infection. TCRdb reprocessed the 5' RACE reads with MiXCR, giving one entry per CDR3 protein. The table records 100,000 to 120,000 distinct CDR3 sequences, around 12% of them present only once. This specimen was whole blood, taken at baseline. Receptors were obtained from an adult who was a healthcare worker with PCR-confirmed SARS-CoV-2 infection or an uninfected control (not recorded which).

This clonotype appeared a few times. The J gene is TRBJ1-3, the V gene TRBV5-4; D might be TRBD1 (5 bases). The CDR3 length is 15 residues. Germline lookup yields CDR1 SGHNT and CDR2 YYREEE (reference sequence). V gave up 4 bases and J gave up 4 bases, with 15 bases separating them. CDR3 residues: CASSQTGTDGNTIYF. The CDR3 DNA follows: TGTGCCAGCAGCCAAACCGGGACGGACGGAAACACCATATATTTT.

V and J are TRBV15 and TRBJ1-1; TRBD1 is a possible D gene (5 bases). This CDR3 contains 13 residues. Trimming shortened V by 6 bases and J by 5 bases, and 13 bases separated the two germline ends. CDR1 is LNHNV, CDR2 YYDKDF, per germline (reference sequence). DNA of the CDR3: TGTGCCACCAGAGGGTTGGGGGGAACTGAAGCTTTCTTT. Translation: CATRGLGGTEAFF. Based on the CDR3 plus reference TRBV15 and TRBJ1-1, the full variable domain is DAMVIQNPRYQVTQFGKPVTLSCSQTLNHNVMYWYQQKSSQAPKLLFHYYDKDFNNEADTPDNFQSRRPNTSFCFLDIRSPGLGDTAMYLCATRGLGGTEAFFGQGTRLTVV.

This clonotype was seen a few times. V is TRBV5-1 and J is TRBJ1-5; the match to TRBD1 covers 7 bases. Losses at the gene ends were 3 bases for V and 5 bases for J; bases not matched to a gene: 5. CDR3 length: 14 amino acids. In germline, CDR1 is SGHRS, CDR2 YFSETQ. As DNA, the CDR3 is TGCGCCAGCAGCTCGCAGGGGGGCGATCAGCCCCAGCATTTT. As protein: CASSSQGGDQPQHF.

This clonotype was seen repeatedly, ten times or more. This chain links TRBV27 with TRBJ2-3; TRBD1 matches at 8 bases. Germline V gene sequence: CDR1 MNHEY, CDR2 SMNVEV (reference sequence). The CDR3 length is 15 residues. V lost 5 bases, J lost 4 bases, and 8 bases stayed unmatched. CDR3 sequence (DNA): TGTGCCAGCAGTCCCCGGACAGGGTTGGCAGATACGCAGTATTTT. Its protein is CASSPRTGLADTQYF.

This chain uses TRBV5-1 with TRBJ1-4; possible D gene TRBD1, 6 bases. The germline V gene encodes CDR1 SGHRS and CDR2 YFSETQ. The length of the CDR3 is 14 residues. Trimming stripped 4 bases from V and 2 bases from J, with 9 bases between. CDR3 amino acids: CASSQGRTNEKLFF. In DNA, the CDR3 is TGCGCCAGCAGCCAGGGGAGGACTAATGAAAAACTGTTTTTT.

The table lists this clonotype with many counts. The gene calls are TRBV11-2 and TRBJ2-7; D unresolved. V lost 5 bases and J lost 1, with 9 bases in between. From germline, CDR1 is SGHAT and CDR2 FQNNGV. The CDR3 has 13 residues. In DNA, the CDR3 is TGTGCCAGCAGCCGACAAGATTCCTACGAGCAGTACTTC. This translates into CASSRQDSYEQYF.

Here the CDR3 DNA reads TGTGCCAGCAGTCAAGTGGGCCAGTTAAATGAAAAACTGTTTTTT. Translating gives CASSQVGQLNEKLFF. This sequence joins TRBV2 and TRBJ1-4; no reliable D call. The CDR3 length is 15 residues. CDR1 SNHLY and CDR2 FYNNEI come from the germline V gene. Deletions cut 5 bases from V and 5 bases from J, with 15 bases between. The full variable domain, its missing parts supplied by reference TRBV2 and TRBJ1-4, is EPEVTQTPSHQVTQMGQEVILRCVPISNHLYFYWYRQILGQKVEFLVSFYNNEISEKSEIFDDQFSVERPDGSNFTLKIRSTKLEDSAMYFCASSQVGQLNEKLFFGSGTQLSVL.